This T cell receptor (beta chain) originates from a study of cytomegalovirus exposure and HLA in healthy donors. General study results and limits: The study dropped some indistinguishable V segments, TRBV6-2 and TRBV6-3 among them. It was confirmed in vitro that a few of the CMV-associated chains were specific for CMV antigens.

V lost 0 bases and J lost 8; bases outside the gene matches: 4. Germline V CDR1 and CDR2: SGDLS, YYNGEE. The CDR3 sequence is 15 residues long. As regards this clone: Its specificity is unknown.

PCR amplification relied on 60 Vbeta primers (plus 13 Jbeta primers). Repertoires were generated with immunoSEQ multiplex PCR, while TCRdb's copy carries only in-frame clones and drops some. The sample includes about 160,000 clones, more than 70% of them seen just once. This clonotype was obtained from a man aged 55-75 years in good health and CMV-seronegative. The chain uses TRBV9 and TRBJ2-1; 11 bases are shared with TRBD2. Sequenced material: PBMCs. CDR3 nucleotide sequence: TGTGCCAGCAGCGTAGAGGGTAGCGGGAGGGATGAGCAGTTCTTC. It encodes CASSVEGSGRDEQFF.